This TCR beta chain comes out of a study of blood T cell repertoires in COVID-19. The germline gives CDR1 SGHKS, CDR2 YYEKEE (reference sequence). V gave up 4 bases and J gave up 3 bases, with 14 bases separating them. The CDR3 runs 15 residues. This clone was recorded a few times. Original processing methods: Amplification of reference gene primers was used by the study to estimate nucleated cell counts. Clones were sequenced by immunoSEQ multiplex PCR, and TCRdb holds only the in-frame ones, with some missing. V and J calls and clone size are given by that table; D and trimming were obtained from the DNA. The sample lists under 75,000 clones, 81% occurring once.

The sequence was collected from a woman aged 80 or over with active or convalescent COVID-19. The chain joins TRBV5-5 to TRBJ2-4; a weak D match, TRBD1 (5 bases). The sample was peripheral blood. The CDR3 DNA reads as TGTGCCAGCAGCCCCCGGCAGGGCGGCAAAAACATTCAGTACTTC. Translated: CASSPRQGGKNIQYF.